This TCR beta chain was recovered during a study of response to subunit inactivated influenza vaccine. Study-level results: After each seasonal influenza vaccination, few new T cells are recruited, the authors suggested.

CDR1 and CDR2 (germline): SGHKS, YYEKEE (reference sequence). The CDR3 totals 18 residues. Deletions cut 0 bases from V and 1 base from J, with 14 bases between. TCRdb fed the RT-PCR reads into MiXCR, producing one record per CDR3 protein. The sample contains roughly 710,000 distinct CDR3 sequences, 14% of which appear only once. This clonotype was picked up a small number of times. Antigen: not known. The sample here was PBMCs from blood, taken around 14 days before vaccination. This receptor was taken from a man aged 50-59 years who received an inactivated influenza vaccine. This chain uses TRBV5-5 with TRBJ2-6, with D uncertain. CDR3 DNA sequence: TGTGCCAGCAGCTTGGTTTGGGCCACACTTTCTGGGGCCAACGTCCTGACTTTC. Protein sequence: CASSLVWATLSGANVLTF.